The entry below gives a single T cell receptor (beta chain) sequence along with its context. This clone was counted between two and nine times. It has no known antigen specificity. Base qualities were left out, and no much larger clone turns up one base away. The data belong to a study of CD8+ T cells in alopecia areata (dated by TCRdb to the late 2010s). Turning to the overall study: In both human patients and the C3H/HeJ mouse model, the study applied high-throughput TCRbeta sequencing to look at T cell clonal expansion in alopecia areata. Scalp tissue and sorted CD4+ and CD8+ peripheral blood T cells from patchy and totalis/universalis alopecia areata patients and from healthy controls were covered by human TCRbeta sequencing. Clonality in the scalp was compared among normal scalp (n=4), patchy alopecia areata scalp (n=8), and alopecia totalis/universalis scalp (n=8). RNA came from the PAXgene miRNA kit for fixed scalp, the miRNeasy kit for PBMCs, and the RNeasy kit for mouse skin. Amplification of TCRbeta CDR3 regions was done by immunoSEQ multiplex PCR using 35 Vbeta forward primers and 13 Jbeta reverse primers. The study at large found these results: Resident alphabeta T cells in normal human skin are also sequenced, complicating scalp TCR repertoire analysis, unlike mouse skin dominated by gammadelta T cells. Higher clonality and more expanded CD8+ clones were observed in lesional scalp than in normal scalp, particularly in alopecia totalis/universalis, a finding suggestive of antigenic drive. Compared with mice, TCR sequences shared between patients were less clear, possibly partly because of HLA diversity across the patient population.

The library came from the immunoSEQ multiplex PCR assay. RNA was extracted from all samples and reverse transcribed into cDNA, which served as template for TCR sequencing. SuperScript III was used for first-strand cDNA synthesis, primed with a 2:1 mix of oligo-dT and random hexamers. A synthetic immune receptor repertoire was used to measure amplification bias, and any remaining bias was corrected computationally. In the source study's methods: After raw reads were preprocessed to remove errors, the CDR3 was defined following IMGT conventions as running from the conserved cysteine to phenylalanine. Clonality was computed as 1 minus the Shannon entropy, with the entropy normalized by log2 of the number of productive unique TCRs. Whether scalp clones were CD4 or CD8 was inferred by matching scalp TCRbeta sequences against CD4 and CD8 repertoires sorted from blood. TCRdb limited this immuneACCESS table to in-frame rearrangements with V and J called. A share of clones is missing; checked studies link under half to unresolved V genes, and the rest is unexplained. V, J and clone size reflect that table, while D and trimming were determined from the DNA. In this sample the table shows about 140,000 clones, about 60% of which occur a single time. In total, the top ten clones hold about 4.9% of the sample.

PBMCs were separated by density centrifugation and stained for CD3, CD4 and CD8, after which CD4+ and CD8+ T cells were sorted on a FACSAria. Scalp biopsies and blood samples were provided by unaffected controls. Looking up the germline V gene yields CDR1 SGHRS and CDR2 YFSETQ. Trimming at the junction amounts to 1 base on V and 6 bases on J, and the germline ends lie 11 bases apart. Taken from cysteine to phenylalanine, the CDR3 has 14 residues. Solely the CDR3 DNA is kept, with 42 bases framed from the first base. The sequenced material came from CD4+ T cells sorted from blood. This receptor chain uses TRBV5-1 and TRBJ2-1; TRBD1 is perhaps the D gene, given 6 matching bases. The origin of this receptor is a human donor in good health. The CDR3 protein: CASSLRIQGNEQFF. In nucleotide form, the sequence is TGCGCCAGCAGCTTGCGGATACAGGGCAATGAGCAGTTCTTC. With the portions outside the CDR3 filled from the reference TRBV5-1 and TRBJ2-1 genes, the complete variable region becomes KAGVTQTPRYLIKTRGQQVTLSCSPISGHRSVSWYQQTPGQGLQFLFEYFSETQRNKGNFPGRFSGRQFSNSRSEMNVSTLELGDSALYLCASSLRIQGNEQFFGPGTRLTVL.